Listed below are T cell receptor beta chains from one sample, sequenced in a study of Ad26.COV2.S vaccination and SARS-CoV-2 variants. The method was immunoSEQ multiplex PCR; TCRdb's version includes in-frame clones alone and lacks a portion of them. This sample has about 350,000 clones; 85% occur once, and the top ten carry 2.5% to 3.5%. The sample here was peripheral blood, taken in a trial of Ad26.COV2.S vaccine versus placebo. Receptors were obtained from a person aged 18 to 65 who received the Ad26.COV2.S COVID-19 vaccine or a placebo. Each CDR3 is given with its conserved first and last residue. A D gene is named only where the DNA matches it firmly. Where a row states a size, it is once, few, many or the class of an expanded clone; other rows omit it.

J gene,clone size,D gene,V gene,CDR3 DNA,CDR3 protein
TRBJ1-1,NA,NA,TRBV28,TGTGCCAGCAGTTTATACCAAACGAACACTGAAGCTTTCTTT,CASSLYQTNTEAFF
TRBJ2-7,NA,NA,TRBV5-1,TGCGCCAGCAGCTCTTATATCCGGGACGGTTACTACGAGCAGTACTTC,CASSSYIRDGYYEQYF
TRBJ2-3,NA,NA,TRBV10-3,TGTGCCATCAGTGCAGAACAACTGGGGTGGCCAGATACGCAGTATTTT,CAISAEQLGWPDTQYF
TRBJ2-5,once,TRBD2,TRBV7-2,TGTGCCAGCAGCGTAGCAGGACTAGCGGGCGGGGAGACCCAGTACTTC,CASSVAGLAGGETQYF
TRBJ2-1,NA,NA,TRBV2,TGTGCCAGCAGTGACCGGGGACGTTCCAGCTCCTACAATGAGCAGTTCTTC,CASSDRGRSSSYNEQFF
TRBJ2-4,NA,TRBD2,TRBV18,TGTGCCAGCTCACCACCGAGGGGCGGGGGTAGCCAAAACATTCAGTACTTC,CASSPPRGGGSQNIQYF
TRBJ1-3,NA,NA,TRBV7-2,TGTGCCAGCAGCTTCGTTGGGACTGGAAACACCATATATTTT,CASSFVGTGNTIYF
TRBJ2-4,NA,NA,TRBV18,TGTGCCAGCTCACCAGCCCAGGGCTTGGGCAAAAACATTCAGTACTTC,CASSPAQGLGKNIQYF
TRBJ1-3,NA,NA,TRBV7-9,TGTGCCAGCAGCTTTGGGACGACTGGAAACACCATATATTTT,CASSFGTTGNTIYF
TRBJ2-1,NA,TRBD1,TRBV25-1,TGTGCCAGCAGTGACCCCGGACAGGTCTACAATGAGCAGTTCTTC,CASSDPGQVYNEQFF
TRBJ1-5,NA,NA,TRBV5-1,TGCGCCAGCAGCTTGGAGGGACCGCAGCAGCCCCAGCATTTT,CASSLEGPQQPQHF
TRBJ1-5,NA,NA,TRBV6-1,TGTGCCAGCAGTGAACACCCCACGACGGATAATCAGCCCCAGCATTTT,CASSEHPTTDNQPQHF
TRBJ2-7,NA,NA,TRBV21-1,TGTGCCACAAGCTCCTACGAGCAGTACTTC,CATSSYEQYF
TRBJ1-1,NA,NA,TRBV3-1/TRBV3-2,TGTGCCAGCAGCCAAGGAGGGGCCACGGGTGAGGCTTTCTTT,CASSQGGATGEAFF
TRBJ2-2,once,NA,TRBV4-1,TGCGCCAGCAGCCAGATAGCTAAGAAGTACACCGGGGAGCTGTTTTTT,CASSQIAKKYTGELFF
TRBJ1-4,NA,NA,TRBV28,TGTGCCAGCAGTTCTGCCGGGACACAGGCAACTAATGAAAAACTGTTTTTT,CASSSAGTQATNEKLFF
TRBJ2-3,NA,NA,TRBV18,TGTGCCAGCTCACCAACCCAGGGTTTTGATACGCAGTATTTT,CASSPTQGFDTQYF
TRBJ2-2,NA,TRBD2,TRBV7-8,TGTGCCAGCAGCTTGGGGGGACTAGCGGGATCCGGGGAGCTGTTTTTT,CASSLGGLAGSGELFF
TRBJ1-1,once,TRBD1,TRBV11-2,TGTGCCAGCAGCTTAGGGGACAGGGGGTCGGGAGCTTTCTTT,CASSLGDRGSGAFF
TRBJ2-3,NA,TRBD2,TRBV5-1,TGCGCCAGCAGCTTGTACCTAGCGGGGACAGATACGCAGTATTTT,CASSLYLAGTDTQYF
TRBJ2-2,NA,TRBD1,TRBV4-3,TGCGCCAGCAGCCAGATGCCCGGACAGGGAGCCACCGGGGAGCTGTTTTTT,CASSQMPGQGATGELFF
TRBJ1-1,NA,NA,TRBV3-1/TRBV3-2,TGTGCCAGCAGCCAAGAGGTGGCCTACACTGAAGCTTTCTTT,CASSQEVAYTEAFF
TRBJ2-7,NA,NA,TRBV5-5,TGTGCCAGCAGCTTGGGGCAGGCAAGCACCTACGAGCAGTACTTC,CASSLGQASTYEQYF
TRBJ1-1,NA,NA,TRBV4-1,TGCGCCAGCAGCCAAGGTCGCGTGGGCAGATCGAACACTGAAGCTTTCTTT,CASSQGRVGRSNTEAFF
TRBJ2-7,NA,NA,TRBV6-5,TGTGCCAGCAGTTACTCGGAGGCTTTCTACGAGCAGTACTTC,CASSYSEAFYEQYF
TRBJ2-7,once,NA,TRBV11-2,TGTGCCAGCAGCCACGGGGCTCAAAGAGCCGAGCAGTACTTC,CASSHGAQRAEQYF
TRBJ2-2,NA,TRBD2,TRBV3-1/TRBV3-2,TGTGCCAGCAGCCGGGTTCGGACGGGAGCGGGGGACACCGGGGAGCTGTTTTTT,CASSRVRTGAGDTGELFF
TRBJ1-3,NA,NA,TRBV21-1,TGTGCCAGCAGCAACAAGGCGCCCTCTGGAAACACCATATATTTT,CASSNKAPSGNTIYF
TRBJ2-1,NA,NA,TRBV3-1/TRBV3-2,TGTGCCAGCAGCCAAGACAGGGATGAGCAGTTCTTC,CASSQDRDEQFF
TRBJ2-2,NA,NA,TRBV7-2,TGTGCCAGCAGCCAAAGGGACCCTGTAAACACCGGGGAGCTGTTTTTT,CASSQRDPVNTGELFF
TRBJ2-2,NA,NA,TRBV5-4,TGTGCCAGCAGCTTCGGCGCCCCCAGGAACACCGGGGAGCTGTTTTTT,CASSFGAPRNTGELFF
TRBJ2-7,NA,NA,TRBV28,TGTGCCAGCAGTTCCCAGGCGGGTACCTACGAGCAGTACTTC,CASSSQAGTYEQYF
TRBJ2-2,NA,NA,TRBV28,TGTGCCAGCAGTAACAGGGAGCTGTTTTTT,CASSNRELFF
TRBJ1-1,NA,TRBD1,TRBV5-1,TGCGCCAGGACCCCATTCATACTGCTGCAGGGGGCGGTGAGAACTGAAGCTTTCTTT,CARTPFILLQGAVRTEAFF
TRBJ1-3,NA,NA,TRBV7-2,TGTGCCAGCACCCTCGACAATTTTGGAAACACCATATATTTT,CASTLDNFGNTIYF
TRBJ2-7,NA,NA,TRBV2,TGTGCCAGCGTGCTTTACGAGCAGTACTTC,CASVLYEQYF
TRBJ1-2,NA,NA,TRBV28,TGTGCCAGCAGTCCGACACCTGATTATGGCTACACCTTC,CASSPTPDYGYTF
TRBJ2-7,NA,NA,TRBV4-1,TGCGCCAGCAGCCAAGTGGGGTACGAGCAGTACTTC,CASSQVGYEQYF
TRBJ2-1,NA,NA,TRBV7-2,TGTGCCAGCAGCCAATACAGCTCCTACAATGAGCAGTTCTTC,CASSQYSSYNEQFF
TRBJ1-3,NA,NA,TRBV5-4,TGTGCCAGCAGCCCCGGTGGGTCTGGAAACACCATATATTTT,CASSPGGSGNTIYF
TRBJ1-2,NA,NA,TRBV5-6,TGTGCCAGCAGCTTGGGGCGCGACTATGGCTACACCTTC,CASSLGRDYGYTF
TRBJ1-1,NA,NA,TRBV7-9,TGTGCCAGCAGCTCCAGTGGGTTGGGTGAAGCTTTCTTT,CASSSSGLGEAFF
TRBJ2-7,NA,NA,TRBV24-1,TGTGCCACCAGTGATCACCGGGACTCAGAAGAGCAGTACTTC,CATSDHRDSEEQYF
TRBJ1-1,NA,TRBD1,TRBV5-1,TGCGCCAGCAGTGATGGGACAGGTGTGGATTCTGAAGCTTTCTTT,CASSDGTGVDSEAFF
TRBJ1-1,NA,NA,TRBV29-1,TGCAGCGCAAAGGCAGGGTTTGCCGCTGAAGCTTTCTTT,CSAKAGFAAEAFF
TRBJ1-1,few,NA,TRBV4-2,TGTGCCAGCAGCCAAGAAGCGCAAATGAACACTGAAGCTTTCTTT,CASSQEAQMNTEAFF
TRBJ1-1,NA,TRBD1,TRBV4-1,TGCGCCAGCAGCCTGGACAGGGGACCGAACACTGAAGCTTTCTTT,CASSLDRGPNTEAFF
TRBJ1-4,NA,TRBD1,TRBV5-4,TGTGCCAGCAGCTCGGGACAGCCCAATGAAAAACTGTTTTTT,CASSSGQPNEKLFF
TRBJ2-5,NA,TRBD2,TRBV7-6,TGTGCCAGCAGCTTAGTAGCGGGAGCGGGGGAGACCCAGTACTTC,CASSLVAGAGETQYF
TRBJ2-3,NA,NA,TRBV30,TGTGCCGCGCTCAGTTGGGCCACAGATACGCAGTATTTT,CAALSWATDTQYF
TRBJ1-6,NA,TRBD1,TRBV19,TGTGCCAGTAATAACAGGGGAAACGGTTCACCCCTCCACTTT,CASNNRGNGSPLHF
TRBJ2-7,NA,TRBD2,TRBV5-4,TGTGCCAGCTATGGGACTACCGACGAGCAGTACTTC,CASYGTTDEQYF
TRBJ2-4,NA,NA,TRBV21-1,TGTGCCAGCAGCGAACCCCACAGATTTAAGTACTTC,CASSEPHRFKYF
TRBJ2-3,NA,NA,TRBV12-3/TRBV12-4,TGTGCCAGCAGTTTACGGGAAAATACGCAGTATTTT,CASSLRENTQYF
TRBJ2-7,NA,NA,TRBV12-3/TRBV12-4,TGTGCCAGCCTCAGGTGGCGTGGCGAGCAGTACTTC,CASLRWRGEQYF
TRBJ2-7,NA,TRBD1,TRBV30,TGTGCCTGGAGTGTTGGGACAGGGGATTACGAGCAGTACTTC,CAWSVGTGDYEQYF
TRBJ1-1,NA,NA,TRBV27,TGTGCCAGCAGTGTCAGGGGGAACACTGAAGCTTTCTTT,CASSVRGNTEAFF